This is a list of T cell receptor beta chains from one sample in a study of CD8 T cells in Susac syndrome. A single record per CDR3 protein comes from TCRdb applying MiXCR to the immunoSEQ multiplex PCR reads. Among about 210,000 distinct CDR3 sequences listed, roughly 96% were seen once. Sequenced: CD4+ T cells from PBMCs. The receptor set was obtained from a human donor with multiple sclerosis. CDR3s include the opening cysteine and the closing phenylalanine or tryptophan. Fields, in order: V gene, D gene, J gene, CDR3 DNA, CDR3 protein. D genes are given only for firm matches.

>TRBV20-1|TRBD1|TRBJ1-1
TGCAGTGCCAGACAGACAGGGAGGGCTGAAGCTTTCTTT
CSARQTGRAEAFF
>TRBV18|NA|TRBJ2-3
TGTGCCAGCTCACCGATAGGAAGCACAGATACGCAGTATTTT
CASSPIGSTDTQYF
>TRBV20-1|NA|TRBJ2-5
TGCAGTGCCCCGGGATGGGGGGAGACCCAGTACTTC
CSAPGWGETQYF
>TRBV7-9|TRBD1|TRBJ2-1
TGTGCCAGCAGCACTGGACAGGGGGGGACCTACAATGAGCAGTTCTTC
CASSTGQGGTYNEQFF
>TRBV9|NA|TRBJ1-1
TGTGCCAGCAGCGGAGGACAGCTAATGAACACTGAAGCTTTCTTT
CASSGGQLMNTEAFF
>TRBV20-1|TRBD2|TRBJ2-1
TGCAGTGCCGGGGGGCTAGCGGGAGGGAAGTATGTGTTCTTC
CSAGGLAGGKYVFF
>TRBV30|NA|TRBJ2-5
TGTGCCTGGAGCCGACAGACCCAAGAGACCCAGTACTTC
CAWSRQTQETQYF
>TRBV12-5|NA|TRBJ2-1
TGTGCTAGTGGTCCAAACAGGGAAGGGCAGTTCTTC
CASGPNREGQFF
>TRBV5-1|TRBD1|TRBJ2-7
TGCGCCAGCAGCTTGGGGGCGGGACAGGGAGTGTACGAGCAGTACTTC
CASSLGAGQGVYEQYF
>TRBV5-1|TRBD1|TRBJ2-6
TGCGCCAGCAGCTTCGCCACCGGGACAGGGGGAACTGGGGCCAACGTCCTGACTTTC
CASSFATGTGGTGANVLTF
>TRBV6-5|TRBD2|TRBJ2-1
TGTGCCAGCAGGTCGCTAGCGGGAGGATACAATGAGCAGTTCTTC
CASRSLAGGYNEQFF
>TRBV15|NA|TRBJ1-6
TGTGCCACCACCCAGATTGGGGGGGCAGGGCCCCATTCACCCCTCCACTTT
CATTQIGGAGPHSPLHF
>TRBV20-1|NA|TRBJ1-2
TGCAGTGCTAGAGTAGCTAATAACTATGGCTACACCTTC
CSARVANNYGYTF
>TRBV9|NA|TRBJ1-5
TGTGCCAGCAGCGTAGGGTTGTATCAGCCCCAGCATTTT
CASSVGLYQPQHF
>TRBV28|NA|TRBJ1-2
TGTGCCAGCAGTCCCCTTCGGACCTCCAACTATGGCTACACCTTC
CASSPLRTSNYGYTF
>TRBV29-1|NA|TRBJ2-5
TGCAGCGTTGTTTTTCAAGAGACCCAGTACTTC
CSVVFQETQYF
>TRBV27|NA|TRBJ2-5
TGTGCCAGCAGTAATATCCCGGGACCCTGGGGGGAGACCCAGTACTTC
CASSNIPGPWGETQYF
>TRBV9|TRBD2|TRBJ2-1
TGTGCCAGCAGCACAGCGGGAGGCTCAAGTGAGCAGTTCTTC
CASSTAGGSSEQFF
>TRBV28|TRBD1|TRBJ1-1
TGTGCCAGCAGTACCCGGACAGGGGGCACTGAAGCTTTCTTT
CASSTRTGGTEAFF
>TRBV20-1|NA|TRBJ1-5
TGCAGTGCTAGTCAAGGGTTGGGGCAGCCCCAGCATTTT
CSASQGLGQPQHF
>TRBV18|NA|TRBJ2-7
TGTGCCAGCTTGTCGTCCAAGACCTACGAGCAGTACTTC
CASLSSKTYEQYF